These 19 T cell receptor beta chains were sequenced from one sample in a study of CD8 T cells in ankylosing spondylitis (dated by TCRdb to the late 2010s). Receptor libraries were prepared by 5' RACE. TCRdb names Illumina HiSeq 2500 as the instrument used. In TCRdb, the public reads were trimmed at Q25 with fastp and aligned with MiXCR, with productive beta chains retained. All rows with the same CDR3 protein become a single entry with the most common DNA and genes. Present in this sample are around 220,000 distinct CDR3 sequences, roughly 10% of which were seen just once. 21% of the sample is in the top ten clones. The sample consisted of blood, either unsorted or a sorted T cell fraction (not recorded which). These receptors all stem from a male donor with ankylosing spondylitis or in good health (not recorded which).

There are many counts of this clonotype. This rearrangement joins TRBV7-3 to TRBJ1-6, with TRBD1 identical over 8 bases. Germline lookup yields CDR1 SGHTA and CDR2 FQGTGA. This CDR3 has 16 amino acids. Trimming cost V 2 bases and J 7 bases; bases outside gene matches: 7. This chain's CDR3 is CASSLFGQGVNSPLHF. The CDR3 DNA sequence: TGTGCCAGCAGCTTATTCGGACAGGGTGTAAATTCACCCCTCCACTTT.

The rearrangement joins TRBV3-1 to TRBJ2-2; D remains unclear. Trimming left V 4 bases short and J 10 bases short, with 16 bases between. The germline gives CDR1 LGHDT, CDR2 YNNKEL (reference sequence). This CDR3 has 14 amino acids. The CDR3 nucleotides read TGTGCCAGCAGCCCCCGCCCGGACCCCCAGGAGCTGTTTTTT. This gives the protein CASSPRPDPQELFF.

This chain links TRBV3-1 with TRBJ2-5; D may match TRBD1 or TRBD2 (6 bases each). This CDR3 spans 17 amino acids. Germline assignment: CDR1 LGHDT and CDR2 YNNKEL (reference sequence). The V gene lost 5 bases and the J gene lost 5 bases, with 24 bases spanning the gap. This CDR3 is CASSYSTPLGGRETQYF. The CDR3 nucleotides read TGTGCCAGCAGCTATTCTACTCCTTTGGGGGGCCGTGAGACCCAGTACTTC.

As concerns this clonotype: A single base separates this from a much larger clone, so it may be a read error. The rearrangement links TRBV7-2 to TRBJ1-1; D call uncertain. This CDR3 is built from 11 residues. The germline V and J ends were trimmed by 3 bases and 4 bases, with 3 bases remaining between them. The germline V gene encodes CDR1 SGHTA and CDR2 FQGNSA. In DNA, the CDR3 is TGTACCAGCAGCTTCGGCACTGAAGCTTTCTTT. Translation: CTSSFGTEAFF.

This clonotype came up a few times. This chain links TRBV12-3 or TRBV12-4 with TRBJ2-2; 11 nucleotides align to TRBD2. Losses at the gene ends were 6 bases for V and 7 bases for J; bases not matched to a gene: 7. The CDR3 contains 15 residues. The CDR3 region is CASRYSGGASGELFF. The CDR3 DNA reads TGTGCCAGCAGATATAGCGGGGGGGCGAGCGGGGAGCTGTTTTTT.

This clonotype has a count of ten or more. The chain has TRBV5-1 and TRBJ2-1, with TRBD1 as a possible D gene (5 bases). Germline V gene sequence: CDR1 SGHRS, CDR2 YFSETQ. The ends were cut back, 4 bases at V and 0 bases at J, with 11 bases in the middle. This CDR3 region has 15 residues. CDR3 amino acids: CASSLQESSYNEQFF. CDR3 sequence (DNA): TGCGCCAGCAGCCTACAGGAGAGCTCCTACAATGAGCAGTTCTTC.

The rearrangement joins TRBV25-1 to TRBJ1-1; no clear D. This CDR3 has 16 residues. Trimming removed 4 bases at V and 0 bases at J, with 15 bases between. Germline V lookup: CDR1 MGHDK, CDR2 SYGVNS. The CDR3 is CASSGMASELNTEAFF. The CDR3 nucleotides read TGTGCCAGCAGTGGCATGGCTTCGGAACTGAACACTGAAGCTTTCTTT.

As for this clonotype: A much larger clone is a single base away; this may be a read error. The V gene is TRBV7-9, the J gene TRBJ2-1; D is undetermined. CDR3 size: 13 residues. Germline values: CDR1 SEHNR, CDR2 FQNEAQ (reference sequence). The CDR3 nucleotides read TGTGCCAGCAGCTCCGACCCTTACAATGAGCAGTCCTTC. This encodes CASSSDPYNEQSF.

The chain employs TRBV7-2 and TRBJ1-1, with D possibly matching TRBD1 (5 bases). Trimming pared 2 bases from V and 4 bases from J, leaving 14 bases between. CDR3 length equals 15 residues. In germline, CDR1 is SGHTA, CDR2 FQGNSA. The DNA for the CDR3 is TGTGCCAGCAGCTTACGGGGCTGGGGAGGCACTGAAGCTTTCTTT. This translates into CASSLRGWGGTEAFF.

This rearrangement joins TRBV12-3 or TRBV12-4 to TRBJ1-2; the match to TRBD1 covers 9 bases. Trimming removed 1 base from V and 8 bases from J; junction bases left unmatched: 5. This CDR3 is built from 14 residues. This CDR3 is CASSLGGTGWGYTF. In DNA form, the CDR3 reads TGTGCCAGCAGTTTAGGGGGGACAGGGTGGGGCTACACCTTC.

In its sample, this clonotype was seen many times. This sequence joins TRBV29-1 and TRBJ1-2; D may be TRBD1 (6 bases). The CDR3 loop spans 15 amino acids. V dropped 6 bases and J dropped 3 bases, with 20 bases sitting between them. CDR1 is SQVTM, CDR2 ANQGSEA, per germline. The CDR3 spells CSVRLQGRRDYGYTF. The CDR3 nucleotides read TGCAGCGTGCGATTACAGGGACGCAGGGACTATGGCTACACCTTC.

Details on this clonotype: One base away lies a much larger clone, so this may be a sequencing read error. J is TRBJ2-7 and V is TRBV7-3; D is perhaps TRBD2 (5 bases). The germline CDR1 and CDR2 sequences are SGHTA and FQGTGA. The CDR3 is made up of 14 amino acids. The CDR3 DNA follows: TGTGCCAGCAGCTTAGGAGGATACTCCTACGAGCATTACTTC. Encoded protein: CASSLGGYSYEHYF.

This clonotype was counted only a few times. The J gene is TRBJ2-7, the V gene TRBV5-1; 8 bases line up with TRBD2. From germline, CDR1 is SGHRS and CDR2 YFSETQ. Trimming removed 4 bases from V and 3 bases from J; junction bases left unmatched: 15. The CDR3 runs to 17 residues. The CDR3 coding sequence is TGCGCCAGCAGCCCCGCCACCGGGCGAGCGGGGGACTACGAGCAGTACTTC. This sequence encodes CASSPATGRAGDYEQYF.

This clonotype was recorded many times. The V and J genes are TRBV20-1 and TRBJ2-3, with a tentative D call TRBD1 (5 bases). The V gene's germline CDR1 is DFQATT and CDR2 SNEGSKA (reference sequence). This CDR3 comprises 15 residues. The ends were cut back, 0 bases at V and 4 bases at J, with 14 bases in the middle. The CDR3 is CSARDGQGPPDTQYF. The DNA of the CDR3 is TGCAGTGCTAGAGATGGGCAGGGTCCTCCAGATACGCAGTATTTT.

The sample holds many counts of this clonotype. The chain combines TRBV7-3 with TRBJ2-7, with D tentatively TRBD1 or TRBD2 (5 bases each). V lost 1 base and J 6 bases, leaving 13 bases between the germline ends. The CDR3 has 14 amino acids. Germline CDR1 reads SGHTA; CDR2 reads FQGTGA. CDR3 amino acids: CASSLSSVGGEQYF. The CDR3 nucleotides read TGTGCCAGCAGCTTAAGTTCGGTTGGGGGCGAGCAGTACTTC.

The V and J genes are TRBV3-1 and TRBJ2-7; D not certain. Trimming removed 0 bases at V and 1 base at J, with 7 bases between. The CDR3 sequence is 14 residues long. The germline gives CDR1 LGHDT, CDR2 YNNKEL (reference sequence). CDR3: CASSQDLGSYEQYF. The DNA for the CDR3 is TGTGCCAGCAGCCAAGACCTGGGTTCCTACGAGCAGTACTTC.

This clonotype showed up just a few times. The chain joins TRBV7-9 to TRBJ1-6; 7 bases line up with TRBD1. The germline V gene encodes CDR1 SEHNR and CDR2 FQNEAQ (reference sequence). J lost 9 bases, V lost 5 bases, and 1 base had no gene match. The CDR3 contains 12 residues. For the CDR3, the DNA is TGTGCCAGCAGCCGACAGGGTTCACCCCTCCACTTT. As protein: CASSRQGSPLHF.

This clonotype showed up many times. V gene TRBV5-1 combines with J gene TRBJ1-5; tentatively, D is TRBD1 (6 bases). Trimming stripped 0 bases from V and 4 bases from J, with 11 bases between. The CDR3 runs 15 residues. The V gene's germline CDR1 is SGHRS and CDR2 YFSETQ. The CDR3 DNA follows: TGCGCCAGCAGCTTGGAACAGGGCCGTAATCAGCCCCAGCATTTT. Amino acid sequence: CASSLEQGRNQPQHF.

The gene calls are TRBV20-1 and TRBJ1-1, with D uncertain. V lost 6 bases and J 0 bases, leaving 11 bases between the germline ends. The germline V gene has CDR1 DFQATT and CDR2 SNEGSKA (reference sequence). The CDR3 consists of 13 residues. CDR3 sequence: CSATEVVNTEAFF. The CDR3, as DNA: TGCAGTGCCACGGAAGTTGTGAACACTGAAGCTTTCTTT.